This entry describes one T cell receptor beta chain. The antigen is undetermined. J lost 2 bases, V lost 4 bases, and 2 bases had no gene match. Looked up from germline, CDR1 is KGHDR and CDR2 is SFDVKD. This CDR3 has 14 amino acids. This entry belongs to a study of identical twins. Each CDR3 protein is one row after TCRdb ran MiXCR on the 5' RACE reads. The sample has hundreds of thousands of distinct CDR3 sequences, 5.5% to 6.5% seen once. Regarding the study as a whole: Analyses of zero insertions could be partly confounded by invariant MAIT and iNKT cells. Within monozygotic twins, out-of-frame TCR alpha sharing was underestimated by the models.

Input material: naive T cells sorted from blood. The chain employs TRBV24-1 and TRBJ2-7; 9 nucleotides agree with TRBD2. The TCR sequence derives from a man aged 18 to 35 in good health. The CDR3 loop reads CATSELAGAYEQYF. As DNA, the CDR3 is TGTGCCACCAGTGAGTTAGCGGGAGCCTACGAGCAGTACTTC.